Each of the 8 T cell receptor beta chains below was sequenced from the same sample in a study of beta chain features in type 1 diabetes. The entirety of the isolated RNA underwent reverse transcription, so expressed TCRB transcripts were sequenced. Sequenced by immunoSEQ multiplex PCR; TCRdb stores in-frame clones only, minus some. Here the sample spans about 330,000 clones, 11% being singletons. Sequencing was carried out using naive CD4+ T cells from blood. The receptor set was obtained from a woman in her thirties in good health.

The chain joins TRBV5-1 to TRBJ2-5, with 12 bases lining up with TRBD2. CDR1 and CDR2 (germline): SGHRS, YFSETQ. With V trimmed by 0 bases and J by 2 bases, 5 bases remained unmatched. The CDR3 spans 17 residues. CDR3 bases: TGCGCCAGCAGCTTGGGACTAGCGGGAGCGGGGCAAGAGACCCAGTACTTC. Amino acids: CASSLGLAGAGQETQYF.

The V and J genes are TRBV5-1 and TRBJ2-3; 10 positions match TRBD2. The CDR3 has 15 residues. CDR1 and CDR2 (germline): SGHRS, YFSETQ. V was pared by 1 base and J by 4 bases, with 3 bases of the junction left unmatched. CDR3 in DNA: TGCGCCAGCAGCTTGACTAGCGGGACTGCAGATACGCAGTATTTT. Translation: CASSLTSGTADTQYF.

This clone has more than one count but fewer than ten. The chain is built from TRBV9 and TRBJ2-1; 13 bases line up with TRBD2. The CDR3 length is 16 residues. CDR1 and CDR2 (germline): SGDLS, YYNGEE. Unmatched junction bases numbered 2, after V lost 3 bases and J lost 2 bases. The CDR3 here is CASSAGLAGAYNEQFF. The DNA of the CDR3 is TGTGCCAGCAGCGCCGGACTAGCGGGAGCCTACAATGAGCAGTTCTTC.

The rearrangement joins TRBV2 to TRBJ1-5, with D possibly being TRBD1 (5 bases). The ends were cut back, 6 bases at V and 2 bases at J, with 14 bases in the middle. Germline V CDR1 and CDR2: SNHLY, FYNNEI. This CDR3 spans 15 amino acids. In nucleotides, the CDR3 is TGTGCCAGCAGCACACCAGGGTCGGGCAATCAGCCCCAGCATTTT. Its protein is CASSTPGSGNQPQHF.

This chain joins TRBV5-1 and TRBJ2-1; 11 nucleotides align to TRBD2. Germline-derived CDR1 and CDR2 are SGHRS and YFSETQ. Losses at the gene ends were 2 bases for V and 0 bases for J; bases not matched to a gene: 1. The CDR3 sequence is 16 residues long. CDR3 DNA: TGCGCCAGCAGCTTTACTAGCGGGAGCTCCTACAATGAGCAGTTCTTC. Translated, it gives CASSFTSGSSYNEQFF. Variable domain in full (rest from reference TRBV5-1 and TRBJ2-1): KAGVTQTPRYLIKTRGQQVTLSCSPISGHRSVSWYQQTPGQGLQFLFEYFSETQRNKGNFPGRFSGRQFSNSRSEMNVSTLELGDSALYLCASSFTSGSSYNEQFFGPGTRLTVL.

Concerning this clone itself: Other DNA sequences from this sample encode an identical CDR3 as well. The chain is built from TRBV18 and TRBJ2-1; D gene ambiguous. This CDR3 region has 11 residues. V was clipped by 3 bases and J by 7 bases, with 4 bases between them. Germline V lookup: CDR1 KGHSH, CDR2 LQKENI. The CDR3 DNA reads as TGTGCCAGCTCACCTATAAATGAGCAGTTCTTC. It encodes CASSPINEQFF.

The chain employs TRBV11-1 and TRBJ2-1; TRBD2 is a possible D gene (6 bases). Trimming removed 5 bases at V and 4 bases at J, with 18 bases between. Germline loops: CDR1 SGHAT, CDR2 FQDESV (reference sequence). CDR3 length: 16 amino acids. The DNA for the CDR3 is TGTGCCAGCAGCCGCGGCCTCCAGCGGGTTTACAATGAGCAGTTCTTC. As protein: CASSRGLQRVYNEQFF.

This clone has just a few counts. The chain is built from TRBV2 and TRBJ2-3, with a weak D call TRBD1 (6 bases). Germline CDR1 SNHLY, CDR2 FYNNEI. The CDR3 is made up of 13 amino acids. The V end was cut by 8 bases, the J end by 3 bases, with 12 bases between. As DNA, the CDR3 is TGTGCCAGCCTCGAACAGGGAACAGATACGCAGTATTTT. This codes for CASLEQGTDTQYF. Full variable domain (remainder filled in from reference TRBV2 and TRBJ2-3): EPEVTQTPSHQVTQMGQEVILRCVPISNHLYFYWYRQILGQKVEFLVSFYNNEISEKSEIFDDQFSVERPDGSNFTLKIRSTKLEDSAMYFCASLEQGTDTQYFGPGTRLTVL.